What follows describes a single T cell receptor beta chain. Its matching antigen is unknown. This entry belongs to a study of cytomegalovirus exposure and HLA in healthy donors. Overall study findings and caveats: One variant, a missense change in DCLRE1C, was linked in a later analysis to TCR beta V- and J-gene trimming.

In germline, CDR1 is MNHNY, CDR2 SVGAGI (reference sequence). V dropped 8 bases and J dropped 0 bases, with 10 bases sitting between them. The CDR3 runs to 13 residues. The study ran its PCR with 60 Vbeta and 13 Jbeta primers. Profiling relied on immunoSEQ multiplex PCR, and the TCRdb table lists in-frame clones only, not all of them. The sample gives 65,000 or so clones, 78% of which show up once; approximately 2.9% is in the top ten. The receptor was isolated from a girl aged 5-17 years in good health and CMV-seropositive. The material sequenced was PBMCs. This chain links TRBV6-6 with TRBJ1-1; D is ambiguous. The chain's CDR3 is CASGNPMNTEAFF. The CDR3 DNA is TGTGCCAGCGGCAATCCGATGAACACTGAAGCTTTCTTT.